Listed below are T cell receptor beta chains from one sample, sequenced in a study of blood T cell repertoires in COVID-19. Assay used: immunoSEQ multiplex PCR; TCRdb lists only in-frame clones, some missing. Of under 300,000 clones listed, around 86% were seen once; the top ten hold about 1.8%. The sample comprised PBMCs or T cells enriched from blood (not recorded which). The receptors shown here come from a woman in her 40s who had recovered from COVID-19. Each CDR3 is given with its conserved first and last residue.

V: TRBV7-8; J: TRBJ2-7; CDR3: CASSARDLITYEQYF
V: TRBV19; J: TRBJ1-1; CDR3: CASSITGGNTEAFF
V: TRBV7-2; J: TRBJ1-1; CDR3: CASSLAATDEAFF
V: TRBV2; J: TRBJ1-4; CDR3: CASSKDRGLSEKLFF
V: TRBV27; J: TRBJ1-1; CDR3: CASLPLGQTNTEAFF
V: TRBV7-9; J: TRBJ2-5; CDR3: CASSLWLAGEETQYF
V: TRBV5-1; J: TRBJ2-5; CDR3: CASRLIPQGSVQETQYF
V: TRBV3-1/TRBV3-2; J: TRBJ2-1; CDR3: CASSKRPGLAGGNEQFF
V: TRBV5-6; J: TRBJ2-2; CDR3: CASSQGHARPGELFF
V: TRBV5-1; J: TRBJ2-3; CDR3: CASSPGVARADTQYF
V: TRBV30; J: TRBJ1-5; CDR3: CAWTSTGSNQPQHF
V: TRBV7-6; J: TRBJ2-3; CDR3: CASSRLAGDTDTQYF
V: TRBV5-1; J: TRBJ2-2; CDR3: CASSELAAVNTGELFF
V: TRBV24-1; J: TRBJ2-1; CDR3: CATSDSQGARNEQFF
V: TRBV5-1; J: TRBJ2-5; CDR3: CASSPSRGRETQYF
V: TRBV5-1; J: TRBJ1-2; CDR3: CASGGQGSTYGYTF
V: TRBV6-6; J: TRBJ1-6; CDR3: CASSPPAGGGGSPLHF
V: TRBV6-2/TRBV6-3; J: TRBJ2-3; CDR3: CASSYLSSASTDTQYF
V: TRBV30; J: TRBJ2-7; CDR3: CAWSRDSSAYEQYF
V: TRBV5-1; J: TRBJ1-1; CDR3: CASAPGQGARDTEAFF
V: TRBV28; J: TRBJ1-2; CDR3: CASRPNGGQGGYGYTF
V: TRBV24-1; J: TRBJ2-1; CDR3: CATSDGTSGGLEQFF
V: TRBV2; J: TRBJ1-1; CDR3: CASSPFGGRVGTEAFF
V: TRBV18; J: TRBJ1-1; CDR3: CASSSRTGQPNTEAFF
V: TRBV12-3/TRBV12-4; J: TRBJ1-5; CDR3: CASTPPAGEPQHF
V: TRBV7-9; J: TRBJ1-2; CDR3: CASSRRTGVYGYTF
V: TRBV6-5; J: TRBJ1-6; CDR3: CASKGVLNSPLHF
V: TRBV2; J: TRBJ1-1; CDR3: CASRTRGQPNTEAFF
V: TRBV2; J: TRBJ1-2; CDR3: CASKRELGGSGYTF
V: TRBV4-2; J: TRBJ2-3; CDR3: CASSQDSRQSTYTQYF
V: TRBV9; J: TRBJ2-1; CDR3: CASSRVNNEQFF
V: TRBV19; J: TRBJ1-2; CDR3: CASSPGDREDGYTF
V: TRBV9; J: TRBJ1-2; CDR3: CASSVDGGHGYTF
V: TRBV20-1; J: TRBJ1-2; CDR3: CSADSPPGYTF
V: TRBV6-5; J: TRBJ1-1; CDR3: CASSYPGQAAFF
V: TRBV10-1; J: TRBJ1-1; CDR3: CASSECSWVPGSTEAFF
V: TRBV7-2; J: TRBJ2-7; CDR3: CASSLRQGAYEQYF